This T cell receptor beta chain was obtained from a study of blood T cell repertoires in COVID-19. Background on the study: From the United States, Italy and Spain came samples of acute and convalescent COVID-19. PBMCs, B-cell-depleted T cells, or T cells provided the cDNA or gDNA that made up the material.

V was clipped by 0 bases and J by 8 bases, with 10 bases between them. The length of the CDR3 is 13 residues. In the source study's methods: Amplification of reference gene primers was used by the study to estimate nucleated cell counts. Assay used: immunoSEQ multiplex PCR; TCRdb lists only in-frame clones, some missing. For V, J and clone size, that table is used; D and trimming come from the DNA. Here the sample spans approximately 270,000 clones, 70% to 90% being singletons. The sequence was obtained from a man between 18 and 35 years old with active or convalescent COVID-19. The specimen was peripheral blood. V is TRBV12-3 or TRBV12-4 and J is TRBJ1-2; no clear D. The CDR3 spells CASSLALGVGYTF. CDR3 bases: TGTGCCAGCAGTTTAGCGCTGGGAGTCGGCTACACCTTC.